The clone carrying this TCR beta chain was counted a few times. The antigen remains undetermined. This beta chain lies outside the target of a library built for alpha chains; its clone size means little. The sample comes from a study of spatial heterogeneity in lung cancer. Overall study results and limits: How many expanded intratumoral alpha and beta TCRs were present tracked the tumor mutation count, which was a count of nonsynonymous mutations.

The sample's time point: sample taken at primary tumor resection. Patients with untreated early-stage non-small cell lung cancer, numbering some 68, were the donors. TCRdb reprocessed the 5' RACE reads via MiXCR and lists one record per CDR3 protein. The table includes 17,000 or so distinct CDR3 sequences, more than 5% detected once. The CDR3 consists of 19 residues. Germline CDR1 is SGHTA and CDR2 is FQGNSA. The germline V and J ends were trimmed by 1 base and 0 bases, with 19 bases remaining between them. The rearrangement uses TRBV7-2 and TRBJ1-5; weak D call: TRBD1 (5 bases). This clonotype was obtained from a male donor with early-stage non-small cell lung cancer. Source: lung tumor tissue, taken at surgery. CDR3 sequence (DNA): TGTGCCAGCAGCTTAGGTCTGGACAAGGAGATTAATAGCAATCAGCCCCAGCATTTT. This encodes CASSLGLDKEINSNQPQHF.